This T cell receptor (beta chain) was documented in a study of metastatic and nonmetastatic thyroid tumors. Among the patients, none had received any treatment before thyroid surgery. The germline V gene has CDR1 SGHRS and CDR2 YFSETQ. After removal of 2 bases from V and 2 bases from J, the junction contained 7 bases not matched to a gene. The CDR3 runs 15 residues. TCRdb recomputed clones from the PCR reads via MiXCR. Of 2,000 to 2,500 clones listed, about 24% are singletons. This chain joins TRBV5-1 and TRBJ2-7; 7 bases match TRBD2. This clonotype was obtained from a male donor with papillary thyroid cancer or a benign thyroid nodule (not recorded which). Some clones in this sample may be carry-over from other donors' samples. Sequencing was done on a sample of adjacent normal tissue. The CDR3 spells CASSFPVGGTYEQYF. In DNA, the CDR3 is TGCGCCAGCAGCTTCCCGGTCGGGGGGACCTACGAGCAGTACTTC.